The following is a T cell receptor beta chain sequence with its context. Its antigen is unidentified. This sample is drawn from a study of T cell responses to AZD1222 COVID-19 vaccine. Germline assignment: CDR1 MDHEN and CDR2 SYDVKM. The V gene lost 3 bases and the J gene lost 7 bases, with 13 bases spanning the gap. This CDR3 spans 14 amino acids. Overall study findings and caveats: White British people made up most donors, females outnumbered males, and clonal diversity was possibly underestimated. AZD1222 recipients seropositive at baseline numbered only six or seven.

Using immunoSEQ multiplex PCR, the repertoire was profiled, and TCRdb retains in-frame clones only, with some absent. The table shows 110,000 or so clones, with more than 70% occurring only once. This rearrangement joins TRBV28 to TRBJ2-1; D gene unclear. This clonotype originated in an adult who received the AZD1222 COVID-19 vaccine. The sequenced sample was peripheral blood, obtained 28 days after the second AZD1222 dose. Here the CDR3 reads CASSLNPEGNEQFF. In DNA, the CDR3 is TGTGCCAGCAGTTTGAACCCCGAAGGGAATGAGCAGTTCTTC.